The rows below give T cell receptor beta chains drawn from one sample of a study of cytomegalovirus exposure and HLA in healthy donors. Clones were sequenced by immunoSEQ multiplex PCR, and TCRdb holds only the in-frame ones, with some missing. Found here are a few hundred thousand clones, 80% of them singletons; the top ten hold approximately 0.3%. Sequencing was performed on PBMCs. The source of these receptors is a girl aged 2-10 years in good health and CMV-seronegative. The CDR3 runs from the conserved cysteine through the conserved F or W. The order of the fields is V gene, clone size, J gene, D gene, CDR3 DNA, CDR3 protein. A D gene is named only where the DNA matches it firmly. Clone sizes are given selectively: once, few, many, or a class where the clone is expanded.

TRBV7-6,once,TRBJ2-7,NA,TGTGCCAGCAGCTCCCCGCTAGCAGGCGGGTACGAGCAGTACTTC,CASSSPLAGGYEQYF
TRBV5-6,NA,TRBJ1-5,NA,TGTGCCAGCAGCTTGCCCGATCAGCCCCAGCATTTT,CASSLPDQPQHF
TRBV4-2,NA,TRBJ2-3,TRBD2,TGTGCCAGCAGCCAAGATGAATGGCTAGCGGGAACAGATACGCAGTATTTT,CASSQDEWLAGTDTQYF
TRBV29-1,NA,TRBJ1-1,TRBD1,TGCAGCGTTGAAGTCACAGGGGGAGTTGAAGCTTTCTTT,CSVEVTGGVEAFF
TRBV5-1,NA,TRBJ2-5,NA,TGCGCCAGCAGCTTGGGGCGCCTCGTGGGCAGGGCCCTCCAAGAGGCCCAGTACTTC,CASSLGRLVGRALQEAQYF
TRBV7-9,NA,TRBJ2-1,TRBD2,TGTGCCAGCAGCTTAACCGGGACTAGCGGGACTAGCTCCTACAATGAGCAGTTCTTC,CASSLTGTSGTSSYNEQFF
TRBV5-4,once,TRBJ1-2,TRBD1,TGTGCCAGCAGCTTCAAGGGGGCGCCTGGCTACACCTTC,CASSFKGAPGYTF
TRBV4-1,NA,TRBJ2-7,TRBD1,TGCGCCAGCAGCCAAGTCACAGGGGGCATATACGAGCAGTACTTC,CASSQVTGGIYEQYF
TRBV5-1,NA,TRBJ2-7,TRBD2,TGCGCCAGCAGCCCCAGCGGGAGGGCCTACGAGCAGTACTTC,CASSPSGRAYEQYF
TRBV5-1,NA,TRBJ2-5,NA,TGCGCCAGCAGCTTCTCTACAGGGCCAGAGACCCAGTACTTC,CASSFSTGPETQYF
TRBV11-2,few,TRBJ2-7,TRBD2,TGTGCCAGCAGTATTGATAGCGGGAGATTTTTCAACGAGCAGTACTTC,CASSIDSGRFFNEQYF
TRBV27,NA,TRBJ1-2,TRBD1,TGTGCCAGCAGTTCCTGGGACAGGGGAAAAGGCGGCTACACCTTC,CASSSWDRGKGGYTF
TRBV27,NA,TRBJ1-2,NA,TGTGCCAGCAGTTCAGGTTATGGCTACACCTTC,CASSSGYGYTF
TRBV10-3,once,TRBJ1-4,NA,TGTGCCATCAGTGATGTAAAAGGGGGATCTAATGAAAAACTGTTTTTT,CAISDVKGGSNEKLFF
TRBV5-1,NA,TRBJ2-2,NA,TGCGCCAGTAGCTTCCTTATTGACAGGAAGAACACCGGGGAGCTGTTTTTT,CASSFLIDRKNTGELFF
TRBV4-2,NA,TRBJ1-6,TRBD1,TGTGCCAGCAGCCAAGGGACCGGGACAGGTAATTCACCCCTCCACTTT,CASSQGTGTGNSPLHF
TRBV5-1,NA,TRBJ1-6,NA,TGCGCCAGCAGGGGTTTAGGGAGAGATTCACCCCTCCACTTT,CASRGLGRDSPLHF
TRBV27,NA,TRBJ2-3,TRBD2,TGTGCCAGCACTTTAAAGACTAGCGGGAGGTTTCCAGATACGCAGTATTTT,CASTLKTSGRFPDTQYF
TRBV28,NA,TRBJ2-7,NA,TGTGCCAGCAGTTTGGACGGAATCCCTACGGGGGAGTACTTC,CASSLDGIPTGEYF
TRBV7-2,NA,TRBJ2-1,TRBD2,TGTGCCAGCACCCAGGTCGCCAGCGGGAGGGGTTACAATGAGCAGTTCTTC,CASTQVASGRGYNEQFF
TRBV27,NA,TRBJ1-2,TRBD1,TGTGCCAGCTGGACAGGGTCGTCTGGCTACACCTTC,CASWTGSSGYTF
TRBV10-1,NA,TRBJ2-5,TRBD2,TGCGCCAGCCGGGGGATTGCGACTAGCGGGGGGTTGTCGGAGACCCAGTACTTC,CASRGIATSGGLSETQYF
TRBV6-5,once,TRBJ2-1,TRBD2,TGTGCCAGCAGTTACGGCCCGGGGGGAACAATCAATGAGCAGTTCTTC,CASSYGPGGTINEQFF
TRBV27,once,TRBJ1-6,NA,TGTGCCAGCAGTTCGTTCGGTTCACCCCTCCACTTT,CASSSFGSPLHF
TRBV11-2,NA,TRBJ2-5,NA,TGTGCCAGCAGCTTATCTAAGCGGCCGAGGACCCAGTACTTC,CASSLSKRPRTQYF
TRBV7-9,NA,TRBJ1-2,NA,TGTGCCAGCAGCTTAGCGGGCAGGAGGAACTATGGCTACACCTTC,CASSLAGRRNYGYTF
TRBV18,NA,TRBJ1-4,TRBD1,TGTGCCAGCTCAAGAGACAGGGTTGAAAAACTGTTTTTT,CASSRDRVEKLFF
TRBV28,NA,TRBJ1-5,TRBD1,TGTGCCAGCAGTTTAACCCCAACAGGGGATCAGCCCCAGCATTTT,CASSLTPTGDQPQHF
TRBV6-5,few,TRBJ2-1,TRBD2,TGTGCCAGCAGACCGGGACTAGCGCTCAATGAGCAGTTCTTC,CASRPGLALNEQFF
TRBV5-6,few,TRBJ1-2,NA,TGTGCCAGCAGCTTCCCCGAGTATGTGGGCTACACCTTC,CASSFPEYVGYTF
TRBV6-1,NA,TRBJ2-7,TRBD1,TGTGCCAGCATGAGGGACAGTCACTACGAGCAGTACTTC,CASMRDSHYEQYF
TRBV7-9,NA,TRBJ2-2,TRBD1,TGTGCCAGCAGCCACAAAGGGACAGGGGCCACCGGGGAGCTGTTTTTT,CASSHKGTGATGELFF
TRBV13,NA,TRBJ1-1,NA,TGTGCCAGCAGCTTTGGGGGGTTGAACACTGAAGCTTTCTTT,CASSFGGLNTEAFF
TRBV11-2,NA,TRBJ2-2,TRBD1,TGTGCCAGCAGCTTTCAACAGGGGACAGGCGGGGAGCTGTTTTTT,CASSFQQGTGGELFF
TRBV10-3,NA,TRBJ1-2,NA,TGTGCCATCAGTGAGCCAGGGCCGGACCGGAACTTC,CAISEPGPDRNF
TRBV7-8,NA,TRBJ2-3,NA,TGTGCCAGCAGCTTTCGCAGGGGTCCAATCACAGATACGCAGTATTTT,CASSFRRGPITDTQYF
TRBV27,NA,TRBJ2-1,NA,TGTGCCAGCAGTTTGAGTCAGGGGGGAGGCAATGAGCAGTTCTTC,CASSLSQGGGNEQFF
TRBV10-3,NA,TRBJ2-7,TRBD1,TGTGCCATCAGTGACGAGGACAGGGTGTTTCCCGAGCAGTACTTC,CAISDEDRVFPEQYF
TRBV7-6,NA,TRBJ2-5,NA,TGTGCCAGCAGCCCAGGACTGGAAGAGACCCAGTACTTC,CASSPGLEETQYF
TRBV28,NA,TRBJ2-5,NA,TGTGCCAGCAGTTGGATGGTGGGCCGTCGGGAGACCCAGTACTTC,CASSWMVGRRETQYF
TRBV28,NA,TRBJ1-3,NA,TGTGCCAGCAGTTGGGACATCGACTCTGGAAACACCATATATTTT,CASSWDIDSGNTIYF
TRBV6-5,NA,TRBJ1-6,NA,TGTGCCAGCAGTTACGGTCATAGCTCCTATAATTCACCCCTCCACTTT,CASSYGHSSYNSPLHF
TRBV5-1,NA,TRBJ2-3,NA,TGCGCCAGCAGCTTGGCCTCAGGGGTAAGCGCAGATACGCAGTATTTT,CASSLASGVSADTQYF
TRBV28,NA,TRBJ1-5,NA,TGTGCCAGCAGTTTTCGGTCGGGGTGGAATCAGCCCCAGCATTTT,CASSFRSGWNQPQHF
TRBV7-8,NA,TRBJ2-3,NA,TGTGCCAGCAGCTTCATATTTTTGGGCACCGATACGCAGTATTTT,CASSFIFLGTDTQYF
TRBV25-1,NA,TRBJ2-7,TRBD1,TGTGCCAGCACCAACCATGGGACAGAAGACGAGCAGTACTTC,CASTNHGTEDEQYF
TRBV7-9,few,TRBJ1-1,NA,TGTGCCAGCAGCTTCGTACAATCGGGGAACACTGAAGCTTTCTTT,CASSFVQSGNTEAFF
TRBV28,NA,TRBJ1-2,TRBD1,TGTGCCAGCACTCCGCCGGGACAGGGTAACTATGGCTACACCTTC,CASTPPGQGNYGYTF